This TCR beta chain was recorded in a study of blood T cell repertoires in COVID-19. Study details: The United States, Italy and Spain provided the acute and convalescent COVID-19 samples. T cells, B-cell-depleted T cells, or PBMCs supplied cDNA or gDNA.

The CDR3 consists of 15 residues. V lost 4 bases, J lost 4 bases, and 14 bases lay in between. Germline V gene data show CDR1 as LNHDA and CDR2 as SQIVND (reference sequence). Study processing details: For nucleated cells, counts were estimated from reference gene primer amplification. Here immunoSEQ multiplex PCR was the method, and the copy in TCRdb shows in-frame clones only, minus some. For V, J and clone size, that table is used; D and trimming come from the DNA. Here the sample spans under 250,000 clones, around 88% being singletons. This sequence was found in a middle-aged man with active or convalescent COVID-19. This chain joins TRBV19 and TRBJ1-5; D remains unclear. The specimen was peripheral blood. This CDR3 reads CASSKDSGGNQPQHF. CDR3 nucleotide sequence: TGTGCCAGTAGTAAGGACTCAGGAGGGAATCAGCCCCAGCATTTT.